What follows are 32 T cell receptor beta chains derived from one specimen sequenced in a study of cytomegalovirus exposure and HLA in healthy donors. In the PCR, 60 Vbeta and 13 Jbeta primers were used. Only in-frame clones appear in the TCRdb table, and some are missing; sequencing was by immunoSEQ multiplex PCR. This table lists roughly 190,000 clones. Sample: PBMCs. The receptor source for this set is a woman aged 18-29 years in good health and CMV-seropositive.

This chain links TRBV15 with TRBJ2-7; D is unresolved. The length of the CDR3 is 15 residues. Trimming left V 0 bases short and J 2 bases short, with 11 bases between. Germline V CDR1 and CDR2: LNHNV, YYDKDF (reference sequence). The CDR3 sequence: CATSRDRQDPYEQYF. For the CDR3, the DNA is TGTGCCACCAGCAGAGATCGCCAGGATCCCTACGAGCAGTACTTC.

The chain employs TRBV7-8 and TRBJ1-2; 12 positions match TRBD1. V shed 5 bases, J shed 6 bases, and the junction held 13 bases outside the gene matches. The CDR3 loop spans 17 amino acids. Germline V CDR1 and CDR2: SGHVS, FQNEAQ. CDR3 DNA: TGTGCCAGCAGCGTCTCCGGGACAGGGGGCGTAGGTGATGGCTACACCTTC. It is translated as CASSVSGTGGVGDGYTF.

This chain joins TRBV5-6 and TRBJ1-2; D is perhaps TRBD1 (5 bases). Trimming removed 2 bases from V and 1 base from J, with 15 bases in between. This CDR3 comprises 16 residues. Germline V CDR1 and CDR2: SGHDT, YYEEEE. The CDR3 reads CASSFYDRQSNYGYTF. The CDR3 bases are TGTGCCAGCAGCTTTTACGACAGACAAAGTAACTATGGCTACACCTTC.

Notes on this clone: The same CDR3 also results from other DNA sequences found in this sample. The V gene is TRBV30, the J gene TRBJ2-3, with 7 bases lining up with TRBD2. The CDR3 consists of 14 residues. The V gene end was trimmed by 4 bases and the J gene end by 0 bases; junction bases not matched to a gene: 4. The germline V gene encodes CDR1 GTSNPN and CDR2 SVGIG (reference sequence). CDR3 in amino acids: CAWKLARSTDTQYF. The CDR3 coding sequence is TGTGCCTGGAAACTAGCGCGTAGCACAGATACGCAGTATTTT.

CDR3: CASSLAGEGETQYF. In DNA, the CDR3 is TGTGCCAGCAGCTTAGCGGGGGAGGGAGAGACCCAGTACTTC. This rearrangement joins TRBV7-9 to TRBJ2-5; TRBD2 matches 7 bases. V lost 0 bases, J lost 4 bases, and 2 bases stayed unmatched. The germline CDR1 and CDR2 sequences are SEHNR and FQNEAQ (reference sequence). This CDR3 region has 14 residues.

The rearrangement uses TRBV12-2 and TRBJ1-4; TRBD1, the table's D call, was not compared with the DNA. TRBV12-2 is a pseudogene. The CDR3 consists of 16 residues. The CDR3 region has the DNA TGTGCAAGTCGCTTAGTTTCTCAGAACCATAATGAAAAACTGTTTTTT. Its translation is CASRLVSQNHNEKLFF.

The chain links TRBV5-1 to TRBJ2-1, with D tentatively TRBD1 (5 bases). The CDR3 is 12 amino acids. Trimming left V 7 bases short and J 8 bases short, with 13 bases between. CDR1 is SGHRS, CDR2 YFSETQ, per germline. CDR3 sequence reads: CASSRVSDEQFF. CDR3 nucleotides: TGCGCCAGCTCCAGGGTTTCGGATGAGCAGTTCTTC. Combining the CDR3 with reference TRBV5-1 and TRBJ2-1 gives the whole variable domain KAGVTQTPRYLIKTRGQQVTLSCSPISGHRSVSWYQQTPGQGLQFLFEYFSETQRNKGNFPGRFSGRQFSNSRSEMNVSTLELGDSALYLCASSRVSDEQFFGPGTRLTVL.

The chain combines TRBV7-2 with TRBJ1-5; 8 positions agree with TRBD1. Looked up from germline, CDR1 is SGHTA and CDR2 is FQGNSA. V lost 5 bases, J lost 7 bases, and 10 bases stayed unmatched. This CDR3 is built from 15 residues. The CDR3 here is CASSPGDRKSQPQHF. As DNA, the CDR3 is TGTGCCAGCAGCCCAGGGGACAGGAAATCGCAGCCCCAGCATTTT.

The rearrangement links TRBV7-3 to TRBJ2-5; TRBD2 matches at 8 bases. Germline-derived CDR1 and CDR2 are SGHTA and FQGTGA. There are 16 residues in the CDR3. V lost 0 bases and J lost 0; bases outside the gene matches: 3. CDR3 DNA: TGTGCCAGCAGCTTAACGGCGGGGGGAAACCAAGAGACCCAGTACTTC. The encoded protein is CASSLTAGGNQETQYF.

The chain joins TRBV5-8 to TRBJ2-1; D is uncertain. The CDR3 loop spans 11 amino acids. The V and J ends lost 4 bases and 4 bases respectively, with 3 bases between them. Germline-derived CDR1 and CDR2 are SGHTS and YDEGEE. The CDR3 loop is CASSPYNEQFF. The CDR3 bases are TGTGCCAGCAGCCCATACAATGAGCAGTTCTTC.

This chain links TRBV15 with TRBJ1-2; the D gene is possibly TRBD1 (5 bases). This CDR3 comprises 11 residues. V gave up 7 bases and J gave up 6 bases, with 9 bases separating them. Germline V gene lookup returns CDR1 LNHNV and CDR2 YYDKDF (reference sequence). The CDR3 DNA reads TGTGCCACCACCGGGGGGGATGGCTACACCTTC. Translating gives CATTGGDGYTF.

J is TRBJ2-7 and V is TRBV10-3; TRBD1 matches at 9 bases. V lost 1 base to trimming and J lost 5 bases; unmatched junction nucleotides: 9. The CDR3 is 16 amino acids. Germline CDR1 is ENHRY and CDR2 is SYGVKD. The CDR3 reads CAISEYSLGTGNEQYF. The CDR3 bases are TGTGCCATCAGTGAGTACTCCCTAGGGACAGGGAACGAGCAGTACTTC.

The chain employs TRBV5-4 and TRBJ1-4; D not resolved. Germline-derived CDR1 and CDR2 are SGHNT and YYREEE (reference sequence). V was cut by 0 bases and J by 1 base, with 4 bases left in between. The CDR3 is 14 residues long. Here the CDR3 reads CASSLGVTNEKLFF. The CDR3 coding sequence is TGTGCCAGCAGCTTGGGAGTAACTAATGAAAAACTGTTTTTT.

The chain carries TRBV7-9 and TRBJ1-1, with D unclear. Germline V gives CDR1 SEHNR, CDR2 FQNEAQ (reference sequence). V gave up 6 bases and J gave up 4 bases, with 6 bases separating them. The CDR3 contains 11 residues. The CDR3 region has the DNA TGTGCCAGCAGGGGAGTCACTGAAGCTTTCTTT. It yields the protein CASRGVTEAFF.

The genes are TRBV19 and TRBJ1-3, with TRBD1 as a possible D gene (5 bases). This CDR3 region has 15 residues. Trimming removed 5 bases from V and 0 bases from J, with 11 bases in between. CDR1 LNHDA and CDR2 SQIVND come from the germline V gene (reference sequence). CDR3 region: CASSLQADSGNTIYF. The DNA of the CDR3 is TGTGCCAGTAGTTTACAGGCCGACTCTGGAAACACCATATATTTT.

The chain uses TRBV19 and TRBJ1-2; a weak D match, TRBD1 (5 bases). Trimming pared 10 bases from V and 0 bases from J, leaving 21 bases between. This CDR3 comprises 16 residues. CDR1 is LNHDA and CDR2 is SQIVND in the germline V gene (reference sequence). The CDR3 protein is CATRTRVPLSNYGYTF. The CDR3 DNA sequence: TGTGCCACCAGAACCAGGGTCCCCCTTTCTAACTATGGCTACACCTTC.

This chain uses TRBV30 with TRBJ1-2; no clear D. The germline CDR1 and CDR2 sequences are GTSNPN and SVGIG (reference sequence). V gave up 2 bases and J gave up 4 bases, with 11 bases separating them. The CDR3 runs 13 residues. CDR3: CAWSSLPLYGYTF. The DNA for the CDR3 is TGTGCCTGGAGTAGCTTACCACTCTATGGCTACACCTTC.

Here the CDR3 DNA reads TGTGCCAGCAGCCGATTAGGGACAGGATACCCTGGCTACACCTTC. Translation gives CASSRLGTGYPGYTF. The V and J genes are TRBV7-2 and TRBJ1-2; TRBD1 matches 8 bases. The CDR3 contains 15 residues. Germline V gene data show CDR1 as SGHTA and CDR2 as FQGNSA. V shed 5 bases and J 7 bases; nucleotides not matched to a gene: 12.

The rearrangement links TRBV29-1 to TRBJ2-3; D not certain. Trimming pared 4 bases from V and 1 base from J, leaving 12 bases between. In germline, CDR1 is SQVTM, CDR2 ANQGSEA. This CDR3 has 14 amino acids. This CDR3 reads CSVGALGGTDTQYF. CDR3 DNA: TGCAGCGTTGGGGCCTTAGGTGGCACAGATACGCAGTATTTT.

The chain uses TRBV7-2 and TRBJ2-3; D may be TRBD2 (7 bases). V dropped 3 bases and J dropped 7 bases, with 11 bases sitting between them. Germline V gene data show CDR1 as SGHTA and CDR2 as FQGNSA. The CDR3 spans 13 residues. The CDR3 sequence is CASSLGGPNTQYF. CDR3 bases: TGTGCCAGCAGCTTGGGGGGGCCAAATACGCAGTATTTT.

The chain uses TRBV29-1 and TRBJ1-2, with D unresolved. From germline, CDR1 is SQVTM and CDR2 ANQGSEA. V shed 3 bases and J shed 14 bases, with 10 bases lying between them. The CDR3 is 9 residues long. The CDR3 nucleotides are TGCAGCGTTGATTCCGGGAATACCTTC. This gives the protein CSVDSGNTF.

The chain links TRBV9 to TRBJ2-5; D is unclear. V was cut by 4 bases and J by 5 bases, with 9 bases left in between. CDR3 length equals 12 residues. Germline V CDR1 and CDR2: SGDLS, YYNGEE. CDR3 in DNA: TGTGCCAGCAGCTTCGCTGAGGAGACCCAGTACTTC. Residues: CASSFAEETQYF.

This chain joins TRBV2 and TRBJ2-1, with D perhaps TRBD2 (7 bases). Germline V CDR1 and CDR2: SNHLY, FYNNEI. The V end lost 6 bases, the J end lost 7 bases, and 22 bases lay between the germline ends. The CDR3 sequence is 16 residues long. The CDR3 DNA reads TGTGCCAGCAGCCCCCTGGGGTGGGGAGGGGGGAATGAGCAGTTCTTC. This encodes CASSPLGWGGGNEQFF. Full variable domain (outside the CDR3, taken from reference TRBV2 and TRBJ2-1): EPEVTQTPSHQVTQMGQEVILRCVPISNHLYFYWYRQILGQKVEFLVSFYNNEISEKSEIFDDQFSVERPDGSNFTLKIRSTKLEDSAMYFCASSPLGWGGGNEQFFGPGTRLTVL.

This chain links TRBV7-8 with TRBJ1-1, with D maybe TRBD1 (5 bases). Trimming removed 1 base from V and 6 bases from J, with 18 bases in between. The V gene's germline CDR1 is SGHVS and CDR2 FQNEAQ. The CDR3 is made up of 16 amino acids. Written as DNA, the CDR3 is TGTGCCAGCAGCTTAGTTCCAGGGAAGGTTCTTGCTGAAGCTTTCTTT. Protein: CASSLVPGKVLAEAFF.

V and J are TRBV27 and TRBJ2-4, with TRBD1 matching 10 bases. Germline V lookup: CDR1 MNHEY, CDR2 SMNVEV (reference sequence). This CDR3 spans 14 amino acids. J was trimmed by 5 bases and V by 6 bases; bases with no gene match: 4. The CDR3 region has the DNA TGTGCCAGCAGGGCCGGGACAGGGGAAAACATTCAGTACTTC. Its translation is CASRAGTGENIQYF.

V is TRBV4-3 and J is TRBJ2-7; 9 bases fit TRBD1. This CDR3 has 17 residues. The germline V gene has CDR1 LGHNA and CDR2 YSLEER. With V trimmed by 0 bases and J by 3 bases, 9 bases remained unmatched. In DNA form, the CDR3 reads TGCGCCAGCAGCCAAGATTACGGGACAGGGACCAACTACGAGCAGTACTTC. It encodes CASSQDYGTGTNYEQYF.

The CDR3 region has the DNA TGTGCCAGTAGTCCGGGCGACAGGGGCGGTTTAGGCTACACCTTC. Residues: CASSPGDRGGLGYTF. The V and J genes are TRBV19 and TRBJ1-2; TRBD1 aligns across 8 bases. The V gene's germline CDR1 is LNHDA and CDR2 SQIVND (reference sequence). Losses at the gene ends were 5 bases for V and 8 bases for J; bases not matched to a gene: 13. This CDR3 is built from 15 residues.

This chain connects TRBV18 to TRBJ1-1; TRBD1 aligns across 8 bases. Per germline, CDR1 KGHSH and CDR2 LQKENI. The CDR3 contains 14 residues. Trimming took 6 bases from V and 7 from J; bases not matched to a gene: 10. The CDR3 spells CASSSDRGVVEAFF. Written as DNA, the CDR3 is TGTGCCAGCTCGTCAGACAGGGGCGTCGTTGAAGCTTTCTTT.

This chain uses TRBV30 with TRBJ2-5; TRBD2 matches 9 bases. Germline lookup yields CDR1 GTSNPN and CDR2 SVGIG (reference sequence). Trimming took 5 bases from V and 2 from J; bases not matched to a gene: 6. The CDR3 sequence is 14 residues long. CDR3 DNA: TGTGCCTGGGGCCGACTAGCGGTACAAGAGACCCAGTACTTC. Translating gives CAWGRLAVQETQYF.

This chain uses TRBV14 with TRBJ2-3; TRBD1 matches 8 bases. Germline values: CDR1 SGHDN, CDR2 FVKESK. This CDR3 has 17 amino acids. The V gene end was trimmed by 4 bases and the J gene end by 4 bases; junction bases not matched to a gene: 13. The CDR3 reads CASSPSRTGPIADTQYF. The CDR3 bases are TGTGCCAGCAGCCCTAGTCGGACAGGGCCCATCGCAGATACGCAGTATTTT.

This chain joins TRBV11-2 and TRBJ1-3; 7 nucleotides agree with TRBD1. V shed 4 bases and J 0 bases; nucleotides not matched to a gene: 3. CDR1 SGHAT and CDR2 FQNNGV come from the germline V gene. The CDR3 totals 15 residues. The CDR3 loop reads CASSSTGASGNTIYF. For the CDR3, the DNA is TGTGCCAGCAGCTCTACAGGGGCCTCTGGAAACACCATATATTTT.

V and J are TRBV5-6 and TRBJ1-1, with 8 nucleotides matching TRBD1. The CDR3 has 17 amino acids. J gave up 4 bases and V 3 bases, and 14 bases lay outside the gene matches. Germline CDR1 SGHDT, CDR2 YYEEEE. The CDR3 sequence: CASSSSGQGRSTTEAFF. In nucleotides, the CDR3 is TGTGCCAGCAGCTCTTCCGGACAGGGTCGTTCGACCACTGAAGCTTTCTTT.